Listed here is a single T cell receptor beta chain. The method was immunoSEQ multiplex PCR; TCRdb's version includes in-frame clones alone and lacks a portion of them. The sample holds approximately 250,000 clones; roughly 81% are singletons and the top ten take approximately 0.89%. The entry originates in a study of blood T cell repertoires in COVID-19. The length of the CDR3 is 15 residues. The germline V gene encodes CDR1 SGDLS and CDR2 YYNGEE. Trimming took 0 bases from V and 2 from J, leaving 10 bases between them. The sequence was obtained from a man between 40 and 49 years old with acute or convalescent COVID-19. V and J are TRBV9 and TRBJ2-3; tentative D call: TRBD1 (5 bases). The specimen sequenced was peripheral blood. CDR3 in DNA: TGTGCCAGCAGCGTAGCAGGCAGGGTCACAGATACGCAGTATTTT. Amino acids: CASSVAGRVTDTQYF.